The 8 T cell receptor beta chains in this list originate from one sample, sequenced in a study of blood T cells in healthy people across ages. It was with a sample-barcoded 5' primer and a J-beta primer mix that a second PCR of about 6 to 12 cycles was run. TCRdb re-derived calls from the 5' RACE reads in MiXCR, one entry per CDR3 protein. The sample has 1,300,000 or so distinct CDR3 sequences, roughly 59% seen once. Input material: blood. These receptors all come from a man younger than 30 in good health.

V gene TRBV3-1 combines with J gene TRBJ2-5; 9 bases fit TRBD1. CDR1 and CDR2 (germline): LGHDT, YNNKEL (reference sequence). V dropped 6 bases and J dropped 11; count of bases not matched to a gene: 19. The CDR3 loop spans 16 amino acids. In DNA form, the CDR3 reads TGTGCCAGCAGTCAACTAGTGGGACAGGGCCTAGGGCAGCAGTACTTC. Translation gives CASSQLVGQGLGQQYF.

This chain connects TRBV5-1 to TRBJ1-2, with 10 bases matching TRBD1. J gave up 4 bases and V 4 bases, and 7 bases lay outside the gene matches. The CDR3 runs to 15 residues. The V gene's germline CDR1 is SGHRS and CDR2 YFSETQ. The CDR3 DNA is TGCGCCAGCAGCCCAGGGGACAGGGGAAGCTATGGCTACACCTTC. Translation: CASSPGDRGSYGYTF.

This chain connects TRBV12-3 or TRBV12-4 to TRBJ2-1; either TRBD1 or TRBD2 may supply D (6 bases each). TRBJ2-7 explains the end of the DNA better; the J call may be wrong. The CDR3 has 15 amino acids. This chain's CDR3 is CASTSGGGGIFEQYF. The CDR3 nucleotides read TGTGCCAGCACCTCCGGGGGCGGAGGGATCTTTGAGCAGTACTTC.

The chain is built from TRBV4-3 and TRBJ2-3; 9 bases align to TRBD2. CDR3 size: 17 residues. V dropped 0 bases and J dropped 6; count of bases not matched to a gene: 10. Germline assignment: CDR1 LGHNA and CDR2 YSLEER. Here the CDR3 DNA reads TGCGCCAGCAGCCAAGATCCCCTAGCGGGGAGTTACGATACGCAGTATTTT. Its protein product is CASSQDPLAGSYDTQYF.

This chain uses TRBV5-4 with TRBJ2-7; 7 positions match TRBD1. The CDR3 spans 14 residues. The J segment lost 3 bases and the V segment lost 4 bases, leaving 7 bases of the junction unmatched. Germline CDR1 and CDR2: SGHNT and YYREEE (reference sequence). CDR3 sequence (DNA): TGTGCCAGCAGCCTAGACAGGGAGTACTACGAGCAGTACTTC. This encodes CASSLDREYYEQYF.

This chain links TRBV12-3 or TRBV12-4 with TRBJ2-2, with D perhaps being TRBD1 or TRBD2 (5 bases each). With 11 bases removed from V and 4 bases from J, the gap between germline ends came to 14 bases. The CDR3 loop spans 13 amino acids. CDR3 residues: CAARDLGTGELFF. The CDR3 DNA follows: TGTGCCGCCCGGGACCTGGGCACCGGGGAGCTGTTTTTT.

The J gene is TRBJ2-1, the V gene TRBV7-9; D is possibly TRBD2 (6 bases). V was cut by 2 bases and J by 6 bases, with 11 bases left in between. CDR1 SEHNR and CDR2 FQNEAQ come from the germline V gene (reference sequence). This CDR3 has 14 amino acids. CDR3 sequence reads: CASSLLLAPNEQFF. The CDR3 coding sequence is TGTGCCAGCAGCTTATTACTAGCCCCCAATGAGCAGTTCTTC.

The chain is built from TRBV4-1 and TRBJ2-1; 11 bases align to TRBD2. CDR3 length: 17 residues. The J segment lost 7 bases and the V segment lost 0 bases, leaving 8 bases of the junction unmatched. Germline loops: CDR1 MGHRA, CDR2 YSYEKL. CDR3: CASSQEFQLAGENEQFF. CDR3 DNA sequence: TGCGCCAGCAGCCAAGAATTCCAACTAGCGGGAGAAAATGAGCAGTTCTTC.